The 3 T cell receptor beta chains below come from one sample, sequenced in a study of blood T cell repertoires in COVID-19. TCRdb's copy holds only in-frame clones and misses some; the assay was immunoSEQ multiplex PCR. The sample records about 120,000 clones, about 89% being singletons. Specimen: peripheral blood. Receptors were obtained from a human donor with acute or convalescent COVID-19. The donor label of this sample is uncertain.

CDR3 sequence reads: CASSSGLSYNEQFF. Here the CDR3 DNA reads TGTGCCAGCAGCTCCGGACTGTCCTACAATGAGCAGTTCTTC. The chain uses TRBV27 and TRBJ2-1, with D perhaps matching TRBD2 (5 bases). Trimming left V 6 bases short and J 1 base short, with 10 bases between. CDR3 length: 14 amino acids. Looked up from germline, CDR1 is MNHEY and CDR2 is SMNVEV (reference sequence).

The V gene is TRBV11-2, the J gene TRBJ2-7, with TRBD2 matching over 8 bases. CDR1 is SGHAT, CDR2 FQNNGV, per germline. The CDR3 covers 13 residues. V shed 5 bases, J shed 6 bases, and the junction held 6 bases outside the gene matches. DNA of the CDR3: TGTGCCAGCAGCCCCGGGACTAGTCTCGAGCAGTACTTC. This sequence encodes CASSPGTSLEQYF.

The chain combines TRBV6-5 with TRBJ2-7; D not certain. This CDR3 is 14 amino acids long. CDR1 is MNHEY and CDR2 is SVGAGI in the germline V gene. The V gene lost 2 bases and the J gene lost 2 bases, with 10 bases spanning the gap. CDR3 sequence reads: CASSYGTSAYEQYF. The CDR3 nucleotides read TGTGCCAGCAGTTACGGTACATCAGCCTACGAGCAGTACTTC.